This TCR beta chain was documented in a study of response to subunit inactivated influenza vaccine (dated by TCRdb to 2016 to 2019). General notes on the study: Deep quantitative profiling of the T cell receptor repertoire was used in the study to follow responses to a trivalent subunit inactivated influenza vaccine. Points the paper makes about the study in general: The authors proposed that each seasonal influenza vaccination may bring in only a limited number of new T cells.

In its sample, this clonotype was seen a few times. The specificity of this receptor is unknown. The input lacks base qualities; no much larger clone sits a single base away. Preparation of the library involved RT-PCR. The instrument given in TCRdb is Illumina HiSeq 2500. TCRdb passed the public sequencing reads through fastp at Q25 and MiXCR, retaining productive beta sequences. Each entry is one CDR3 protein sequence, shown with its most common DNA and genes. Present in this sample are approximately 530,000 distinct CDR3 sequences, 6% to 9% of which were seen just once. Over 10% of the sample is taken by the ten largest. The specimen comprised PBMCs from blood, sampled 23 months after vaccination. The sequence derives from a man aged 50-75 years who received an inactivated influenza vaccine. Donor details come from another sample of the same person, matched by shared clones.

The base sequence is TGCAGTGCTACCGCCCGCAGACTCGACGAGCAGTACTTC. Its protein product is CSATARRLDEQYF. Recombination connected TRBV20-1 to TRBJ2-7; no D segment can be confidently identified. V is clipped by 4 bases and J by 5 bases, and the sequence between their germline boundaries is 15 bases long. The CDR3 runs 13 residues from the cysteine to the phenylalanine. The read is trimmed to its CDR3 DNA, 39 bases read in frame from base 1. The germline V gene encodes CDR1 DFQATT and CDR2 SNEGSKA (reference sequence).